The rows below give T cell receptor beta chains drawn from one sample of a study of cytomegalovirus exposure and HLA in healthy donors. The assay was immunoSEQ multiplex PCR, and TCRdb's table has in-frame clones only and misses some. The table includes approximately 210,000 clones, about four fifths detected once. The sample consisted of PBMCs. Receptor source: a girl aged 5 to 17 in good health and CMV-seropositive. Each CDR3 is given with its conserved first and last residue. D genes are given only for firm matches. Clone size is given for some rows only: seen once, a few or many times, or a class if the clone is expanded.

CASSISLGASRVGELFF	TGTGCCAGTAGTATAAGCTTGGGCGCAAGCCGTGTGGGGGAGCTGTTTTTT	few	TRBV19	TRBJ2-2	-
CASSSRGLEGKLFF	TGCGCCAGCAGCTCCCGTGGGTTGGAGGGAAAACTGTTTTTT	-	TRBV5-1	TRBJ1-4	-
CASSLTAEAFF	TGTGCCAGCAGCCTCACAGCAGAAGCTTTCTTT	-	TRBV7-2	TRBJ1-1	-
CASSFSGGQSYEQYF	TGTGCCAGCAGCTTTAGCGGGGGCCAATCCTACGAGCAGTACTTC	-	TRBV7-2	TRBJ2-7	TRBD2
CASSRGKTGETEAFF	TGTGCCAGCTCACGCGGGAAGACAGGGGAGACTGAAGCTTTCTTT	-	TRBV18	TRBJ1-1	TRBD1
CAWSFQINQPQHF	TGTGCCTGGAGTTTCCAGATCAATCAGCCCCAGCATTTT	once	TRBV30	TRBJ1-5	-
CASSPTDYEQYF	TGTGCCAGCAGCCCCACAGACTACGAGCAGTACTTC	few	TRBV9	TRBJ2-7	-
CASRPLGGTGELFF	TGTGCCAGCAGACCCCTCGGGGGGACCGGGGAGCTGTTTTTT	-	TRBV6-5	TRBJ2-2	TRBD2
CASSQVGSSGNTIYF	TGCGCCAGCAGCCAAGTGGGCAGCTCTGGAAACACCATATATTTT	-	TRBV4-1	TRBJ1-3	-
CASSSSGGFDEQFF	TGCGCCAGCAGCAGTAGCGGGGGCTTCGATGAGCAGTTCTTC	-	TRBV5-1	TRBJ2-1	TRBD2
CASSLQGDSSYEQYF	TGTGCCAGCAGCCTACAGGGGGATAGCTCCTACGAGCAGTACTTC	-	TRBV9	TRBJ2-7	TRBD1
CASSERARTSGGISTDTQYF	TGTGCCAGCAGTGAACGGGCCCGGACTAGCGGGGGGATTAGCACAGATACGCAGTATTTT	-	TRBV6-1	TRBJ2-3	TRBD2
CSATGGYGYTF	TGCAGTGCCACCGGGGGGTATGGCTACACCTTC	-	TRBV20-1	TRBJ1-2	-
CASSLASGIGYEQFF	TGTGCCAGCAGCTTGGCTTCAGGAATAGGCTATGAGCAGTTCTTC	-	TRBV5-4	TRBJ2-1	-
CASSARDRGRSNTEAFF	TGTGCCAGCAGTGCCCGGGACAGGGGGCGTTCGAACACTGAAGCTTTCTTT	-	TRBV27	TRBJ1-1	TRBD1
CASSLMGTGIKETQYF	TGTGCCAGCAGCTTAATGGGGACAGGGATAAAAGAGACCCAGTACTTC	-	TRBV7-8	TRBJ2-5	TRBD1
CASSMLAGVGNEQFF	TGTGCCAGTAGTATGTTAGCGGGGGTGGGCAATGAGCAGTTCTTC	-	TRBV19	TRBJ2-1	TRBD2
CASSQLTRTGKDTEAFF	TGCGCCAGCAGCCAACTTACTCGGACAGGGAAAGACACTGAAGCTTTCTTT	-	TRBV4-1	TRBJ1-1	TRBD1
CASNPGHNSYNEQFF	TGTGCCAGCAATCCGGGACATAATTCTTACAATGAGCAGTTCTTC	-	TRBV9	TRBJ2-1	-
CATGRGATGELFF	TGTGCCACAGGCCGCGGGGCCACCGGGGAGCTGTTTTTT	-	TRBV6-5	TRBJ2-2	-
CASSPGSEQYF	TGTGCCAGCAGCCCCGGGAGCGAGCAGTACTTC	-	TRBV6-6	TRBJ2-7	-
CASSQDRVGGREAFF	TGCGCCAGCAGCCAAGATCGGGTAGGGGGAAGGGAAGCTTTCTTT	-	TRBV4-3	TRBJ1-1	-
CAINRQDYGYTF	TGTGCCATCAACAGACAGGACTATGGCTACACCTTC	few	TRBV10-3	TRBJ1-2	-
CASSSGGTTGELFF	TGTGCCAGCAGTTCCGGGGGGACCACCGGGGAGCTGTTTTTT	-	TRBV27	TRBJ2-2	TRBD2
CASSPLTSRFDEQYF	TGTGCCAGCAGCCCCCTCACTAGCCGCTTCGACGAGCAGTACTTC	-	TRBV6-6	TRBJ2-7	-
CASSLRGSGGIEQYF	TGTGCCAGCAGCCTAAGGGGTAGCGGGGGAATCGAGCAGTACTTC	-	TRBV7-2	TRBJ2-7	TRBD2
CASSHIPAGGTDTQYF	TGTGCCAGCAGCCACATCCCAGCGGGCGGCACAGATACGCAGTATTTT	few	TRBV7-2	TRBJ2-3	-
CASSLVTASYNEQFF	TGTGCCAGCAGCTTAGTTACTGCCTCCTACAATGAGCAGTTCTTC	-	TRBV7-9	TRBJ2-1	-
CAWRPRTNTEAFF	TGTGCCTGGAGGCCGAGGACAAACACTGAAGCTTTCTTT	-	TRBV30	TRBJ1-1	-
CASSLGTKTQFDRGFNYGYTF	TGCGCCAGCAGCTTGGGAACGAAAACCCAGTTCGACAGGGGTTTTAACTATGGCTACACCTTC	-	TRBV5-1	TRBJ1-2	TRBD1
CASSPPDRGNEKLFF	TGTGCCAGCAGCCCGCCCGACAGGGGAAATGAAAAACTGTTTTTT	-	TRBV4-2	TRBJ1-4	TRBD1
CASRPPRGGSTDTQYF	TGTGCAAGTCGCCCCCCTAGGGGGGGATCCACAGATACGCAGTATTTT	few	TRBV12-2	TRBJ2-3	-
CASSVRGDGYGYTF	TGCGCCAGCAGTGTCCGCGGGGACGGCTATGGCTACACCTTC	-	TRBV10-2	TRBJ1-2	-
CASTVLAGFREQYF	TGTGCCAGCACGGTTCTAGCGGGGTTTCGCGAGCAGTACTTC	few	TRBV2	TRBJ2-7	TRBD2
CASSSGPGTAYEQYF	TGTGCCAGCAGCTCCGGACCCGGGACAGCCTACGAGCAGTACTTC	-	TRBV11-2	TRBJ2-7	TRBD1
CAISDGGTETQYF	TGTGCCATCAGTGATGGAGGGACTGAGACCCAGTACTTC	-	TRBV10-3	TRBJ2-5	-
CASSFRGLGNTIYF	TGTGCCAGCAGCTTCAGGGGTCTTGGAAACACCATATATTTT	-	TRBV7-2	TRBJ1-3	-
CASRTTTGFSGELFF	TGTGCCAGCAGGACTACGACAGGGTTCTCCGGGGAGCTGTTTTTT	-	TRBV2	TRBJ2-2	TRBD1
CASSYGTNYEQYF	TGCGCCAGCAGCTACGGGACTAACTACGAGCAGTACTTC	-	TRBV10-2	TRBJ2-7	TRBD2
CASSSDTSNSPLHF	TGTGCCAGCAGCTCGGACACCTCTAATTCACCCCTCCACTTT	once	TRBV7-9	TRBJ1-6	-
CASSDGGWETQYF	TGTGCCAGCAGCGACGGGGGTTGGGAGACCCAGTACTTC	-	TRBV7-2	TRBJ2-5	-
CASSQGQNTEAFF	TGTGCCAGCAGCCAGGGCCAGAACACTGAAGCTTTCTTT	few	TRBV5-6	TRBJ1-1	-
CASNGETQYF	TGTGCCAGCAACGGGGAGACCCAGTACTTC	-	TRBV6-1	TRBJ2-5	-
CASSQQAGGPHEQFF	TGCGCCAGCAGCCAACAAGCGGGGGGGCCGCATGAGCAGTTCTTC	few	TRBV4-3	TRBJ2-1	TRBD2
CASSHLLAGQETQYF	TGCGCCAGCAGCCACCTACTAGCGGGGCAAGAGACCCAGTACTTC	-	TRBV4-3	TRBJ2-5	TRBD2
CASSPGRGAGNTIYF	TGTGCCAGCTCACCTGGGCGTGGGGCCGGAAACACCATATATTTT	-	TRBV18	TRBJ1-3	-
CASSLAGRGTDTQYF	TGTGCCAGCAGCTTAGCAGGCAGGGGAACAGATACGCAGTATTTT	-	TRBV7-9	TRBJ2-3	-
CASAGTGGLETQYF	TGTGCCAGCGCCGGGACAGGGGGCTTGGAGACCCAGTACTTC	-	TRBV5-4	TRBJ2-5	TRBD1